This is a list of T cell receptor beta chains from one sample in a study of T-cell memory formation after mild COVID-19. TCRdb reanalysed the 5' RACE reads using MiXCR and keeps one entry per CDR3 protein. The sample holds approximately 340,000 distinct CDR3 sequences, 10% to 15% seen once. The specimen sequenced was PBMCs or a T cell subset sorted from them (not recorded which). The receptors come from a young man who had mild COVID-19 (a few samples of this study predate the infection). Cell type and time point are not known. CDR3s include the opening cysteine and the closing phenylalanine or tryptophan. A D gene is named only where the DNA matches it firmly. Some rows have no size entry. The others give once, few or many, or a class for an expanded clone.

j_gene | abundance | d_gene | v_gene | CDR3nt | CDR3aa
TRBJ1-6 | - | TRBD1 | TRBV5-1 | TGCGCCAGCAGCTTGGGACGGACAGGGGCTTCACCCCTCCACTTT | CASSLGRTGASPLHF
TRBJ2-3 | few | - | TRBV29-1 | TGCAGCGTTGGGTCAGGGCCGTCCACAGATACGCAGTATTTT | CSVGSGPSTDTQYF
TRBJ2-5 | - | TRBD1 | TRBV4-3 | TGCGCCAGCAGCCTCACTAGATGGGACAGTCAAGAGACCCAGTACTTC | CASSLTRWDSQETQYF
TRBJ2-6 | - | - | TRBV18 | TGTGCCAGCTCACCACCGGGACACCACTCTGGGGCCAACGTCCTGACTTTC | CASSPPGHHSGANVLTF
TRBJ1-1 | - | TRBD1 | TRBV29-1 | TGCAGCGTGGACAGGGGGCTTCGCACTGAAGCTTTCTTT | CSVDRGLRTEAFF
TRBJ1-2 | few | TRBD1 | TRBV7-2 | TGTGCCAGCAGCTCGACAGGGGTAGGCTACACCTTC | CASSSTGVGYTF
TRBJ2-7 | - | TRBD2 | TRBV27 | TGTGCCAGCAGTTTGACTAGCGGGGTTTCCTACGAGCAGTACTTC | CASSLTSGVSYEQYF
TRBJ1-1 | few | - | TRBV6-5 | TGTGCCAGCAGTTACAAGGGAGCACGCACTGAAGCTTTCTTT | CASSYKGARTEAFF
TRBJ2-5 | few | TRBD1 | TRBV27 | TGTGCCAGCAGATCGACAGGGGTGTCCGGAGAGACCCAGTACTTC | CASRSTGVSGETQYF
TRBJ2-7 | - | - | TRBV6-1 | TGTGCCAGCAGAACTAGCAACTACGAGCAGTACTTC | CASRTSNYEQYF
TRBJ1-2 | few | - | TRBV5-4 | TGTGCCAGCACAGGGGAAAGGAACTATGGCTACACCTTC | CASTGERNYGYTF
TRBJ1-1 | few | TRBD1 | TRBV11-2 | TGTGCCAGCAGCCCCAGACAGGGTTGGAGTTTAGCTTTCTTT | CASSPRQGWSLAFF
TRBJ1-2 | many | - | TRBV5-1 | TGCGCCAGCACCCGGAGGACGGGAGATGGCTACACCTTC | CASTRRTGDGYTF
TRBJ2-1 | - | TRBD2 | TRBV12-3/TRBV12-4 | TGTGCCAGCAGTCATACCGGGACTAGCCCCTACAATGAGCAGTTCTTC | CASSHTGTSPYNEQFF
TRBJ1-3 | many | - | TRBV7-2 | TGTGCCAGCAGCCCCGGGACGGCCACTGGAAACACCATATATTTT | CASSPGTATGNTIYF
TRBJ2-7 | few | TRBD1 | TRBV7-9 | TGTGCCAGCAGCTTACGGGACAGGTCCCAACTCTACGAGCAGTACTTC | CASSLRDRSQLYEQYF
TRBJ2-7 | - | - | TRBV6-5 | TGTGCCAGCAGTTACTCGTCCTCAGTGTCCTACGAGCAGTACTTC | CASSYSSSVSYEQYF